Each of the 8 T cell receptor beta chains below was sequenced from the same sample in a study of blood T cell repertoires in COVID-19. Assay: immunoSEQ multiplex PCR; the TCRdb copy retains only in-frame clones and omits some. The profile shows fewer than 250,000 clones, roughly 90% of them singletons. What was sequenced was peripheral blood. The receptors derive from a man aged 65 to 85 with acute or convalescent COVID-19.

The chain combines TRBV5-5 with TRBJ2-3; no clear D gene. V was cut by 0 bases and J by 0 bases, with 5 bases left in between. This CDR3 has 14 amino acids. Germline CDR1 and CDR2: SGHKS and YYEKEE (reference sequence). The CDR3 sequence: CASSLDQSTDTQYF. Here the CDR3 DNA reads TGTGCCAGCAGCTTGGACCAGAGCACAGATACGCAGTATTTT.

This clone was counted between two and nine times. The chain carries TRBV5-1 and TRBJ1-2; perhaps TRBD1 as D (5 bases). The CDR3 runs 17 residues. Germline-derived CDR1 and CDR2 are SGHRS and YFSETQ. Trimming left V 0 bases short and J 0 bases short, with 15 bases between. The CDR3 reads CASSLASGLFANYGYTF. In nucleotides, the CDR3 is TGCGCCAGCAGCTTGGCCTCAGGGTTATTTGCTAACTATGGCTACACCTTC.

J is TRBJ2-3 and V is TRBV6-5, with 7 bases that match TRBD2. This CDR3 contains 16 residues. CDR1 and CDR2 (germline): MNHEY, SVGAGI. Trimming at V came to 2 bases and at J to 4 bases, leaving 9 bases not matched to a gene. The CDR3 DNA is TGTGCCAGCAGTTACGGGACTCAGGGAGGGGCAGATACGCAGTATTTT. Protein product: CASSYGTQGGADTQYF.

The V and J genes are TRBV6-5 and TRBJ2-5; the D gene is possibly TRBD1 (7 bases). The ends were cut back, 0 bases at V and 5 bases at J, with 16 bases in the middle. This CDR3 is built from 16 residues. CDR1 and CDR2 from the germline V gene are MNHEY and SVGAGI. As DNA, the CDR3 is TGTGCCAGCAGTTACTCTGGCAGGGGGGATTCGGAGACCCAGTACTTC. It yields the protein CASSYSGRGDSETQYF.

The CDR3, as DNA: TGTGCCACCAGTGATTACAGGGGGTCGGAGACCCAGTACTTC. This encodes CATSDYRGSETQYF. The V call is TRBV24-1, the J call TRBJ2-5; 8 bases are shared with TRBD1. The CDR3 runs 14 residues. Trimming removed 2 bases from V and 5 bases from J; junction bases left unmatched: 3. CDR1 is KGHDR, CDR2 SFDVKD, per germline.

The chain has TRBV15 and TRBJ2-3, with D perhaps TRBD2 (7 bases). The CDR3 length is 17 residues. Trimming removed 2 bases from V and 3 bases from J, with 18 bases in between. CDR1 is LNHNV, CDR2 YYDKDF, per germline (reference sequence). The CDR3, as DNA: TGTGCCACCAGCAGATCCCGAACTAGGGGGGGGACAGATACGCAGTATTTT. As protein: CATSRSRTRGGTDTQYF.

The V call is TRBV7-9, the J call TRBJ2-2, with TRBD1 matching 7 bases. There are 15 residues in the CDR3. The V segment lost 2 bases and the J segment 3 bases; nucleotides outside the gene matches: 3. Germline lookup yields CDR1 SEHNR and CDR2 FQNEAQ (reference sequence). CDR3 DNA: TGTGCCAGCAGCTTACGACAGGGATACACCGGGGAGCTGTTTTTT. The encoded protein is CASSLRQGYTGELFF.

The V gene is TRBV28, the J gene TRBJ1-2, with D possibly TRBD1 on 6 matching bases. Germline V CDR1 and CDR2: MDHEN, SYDVKM. Trimming removed 5 bases at V and 8 bases at J, with 18 bases between. The CDR3 is 14 amino acids. In DNA, the CDR3 is TGTGCCAGCAGTGAGACTTACAGGGTTTGGGGCTACACCTTC. Encoded protein: CASSETYRVWGYTF.